This is a list of T cell receptor beta chains from one sample in a study of cytomegalovirus exposure and HLA in healthy donors. Sequencing was performed with immunoSEQ multiplex PCR; in TCRdb, only in-frame clones are kept and a portion is missing. The sample carries some 25,000 clones, about four fifths recorded once. Specimen: PBMCs. The receptors come from a male donor in good health and CMV-seronegative. Each CDR3 is given without its conserved first and last residue. A D gene is named only where the DNA matches it firmly. For some rows the clone size is stated as once, few or many, or as a class when expanded; others skip it.

cdr3_aa d_call j_call clone_size v_call
ASSTGQGAGPRGTEAF TRBD1 TRBJ1-1 NA TRBV5-4
ASSPGTGFSQPQH TRBD1 TRBJ1-5 NA TRBV4-3
ASSLEAGTTPLAKNIQY TRBD2 TRBJ2-4 once TRBV5-6
ASSQNWRGSNTGELF NA TRBJ2-2 NA TRBV14
ASSLTSGSYEQY TRBD2 TRBJ2-7 few TRBV7-8
ASGWTGFWCYTKNIQY TRBD1 TRBJ2-4 NA TRBV7-2
ASSPGGRGTDTQY NA TRBJ2-3 NA TRBV18
SVSGTGGTYSNQPQH TRBD1 TRBJ1-5 once TRBV29-1
ASSLGGAGLGAF NA TRBJ1-1 NA TRBV5-1
ASSQDWRGRQPQH NA TRBJ1-5 NA TRBV4-3
AWRRTSGSLYEQY TRBD2 TRBJ2-7 NA TRBV30
AWSAQGHTEAF NA TRBJ1-1 NA TRBV30
ASSTPVGQLSGNTIY NA TRBJ1-3 NA TRBV28
ASSGGLAGGIYEQY TRBD2 TRBJ2-7 NA TRBV5-4
ASSQVWGGVDYGYT NA TRBJ1-2 NA TRBV4-3
ASSEASGYTDTQY NA TRBJ2-3 NA TRBV2
ASSQDDRSAYEQY NA TRBJ2-7 NA TRBV4-2
ASSLAPGVYEQY NA TRBJ2-7 NA TRBV27
ASSAQQGIYEQY NA TRBJ2-7 NA TRBV7-9
ASSDDTGELF NA TRBJ2-2 NA TRBV2
ASSLATGTDTQY TRBD1 TRBJ2-3 NA TRBV7-2
ASSQQGEQF NA TRBJ2-1 few TRBV6-6
ASSSGRGPFSYEQY TRBD2 TRBJ2-7 NA TRBV7-9
ASSGSGGAGETQY TRBD2 TRBJ2-5 NA TRBV9
ASSQDPDRASYEQY TRBD1 TRBJ2-7 NA TRBV4-2
ASTLGGMETQY TRBD2 TRBJ2-5 NA TRBV28
ASHKTGYTDTQY NA TRBJ2-3 once TRBV28
ASSDSQGSGANVLT NA TRBJ2-6 few TRBV6-4
ASSQTSGAYNEQF TRBD2 TRBJ2-1 NA TRBV7-9
ASSPGVDQPQH NA TRBJ1-5 few TRBV19
ASSQYRDSSYEQY TRBD1 TRBJ2-7 once TRBV18
ASSTGYSEQF NA TRBJ2-1 medium-sized TRBV27
ASSGAGQGKETQY TRBD1 TRBJ2-5 once TRBV28
ASSWGVGRGKVGYT NA TRBJ1-2 NA TRBV28
ASSPLAGSQETQY TRBD2 TRBJ2-5 few TRBV6-4
SSSPGSGPQH NA TRBJ1-5 NA TRBV7-9
ASSQDMVPAGNTIY NA TRBJ1-3 NA TRBV4-3
ASSLEGGTANEKLF TRBD1 TRBJ1-4 few TRBV7-9
ASSFKGQGGYEQY TRBD1 NA NA TRBV27